Following are 17 T cell receptor beta chains from one sample sequenced in a study of T cells after yellow fever vaccination. TCRdb passed the 5' RACE reads through MiXCR, listing each CDR3 protein once. The sample shows roughly 300,000 distinct CDR3 sequences, 6.8% of them seen only once. The sequencing here drew on PBMCs, taken around 45 days after the first yellow fever vaccination. The receptors shown here come from a man aged 18 to 29 who received the YFV17D yellow fever vaccine.

The chain has TRBV5-5 and TRBJ1-2; tentative D call: TRBD1 (6 bases). Germline V gene lookup returns CDR1 SGHKS and CDR2 YYEKEE (reference sequence). Deletions cut 4 bases from V and 3 bases from J, with 19 bases between. This CDR3 is built from 16 residues. The CDR3 DNA reads TGTGCCAGCAGCAATCAACAGGGCGGTTTCGACTATGGCTACACCTTC. This codes for CASSNQQGGFDYGYTF.

Ten or more counts support this clonotype. The chain recombines TRBV5-6 with TRBJ1-6; maybe TRBD1 (6 bases). The length of the CDR3 is 13 residues. Germline V gene sequence: CDR1 SGHDT, CDR2 YYEEEE. Trimming removed 0 bases from V and 10 bases from J, with 8 bases in between. This CDR3 is CASSLAGGSPLHF. DNA for the CDR3: TGTGCCAGCAGCTTGGCGGGGGGCTCACCCCTCCACTTT.

This chain links TRBV7-3 with TRBJ1-1, with TRBD1 matching over 7 bases. The germline gives CDR1 SGHTA, CDR2 FQGTGA. Germline trimming cut 1 base from V and 6 bases from J; bases unmatched to any gene: 8. The CDR3 contains 15 residues. The CDR3 spells CASSLIGTAISEAFF. DNA for the CDR3: TGTGCCAGCAGCTTAATAGGGACAGCGATCTCTGAAGCTTTCTTT.

This chain connects TRBV27 to TRBJ2-7; no clear D gene. The germline gives CDR1 MNHEY, CDR2 SMNVEV (reference sequence). With 3 bases removed from V and 5 bases from J, the gap between germline ends came to 8 bases. CDR3 length: 12 amino acids. CDR3 coding DNA: TGTGCCAGCAGTTTGGGCTACGACGAGCAGTACTTC. Amino acids: CASSLGYDEQYF.

The chain uses TRBV20-1 and TRBJ2-5; 9 bases map to TRBD2. J gave up 3 bases and V 0 bases, and 5 bases lay outside the gene matches. The CDR3 has 15 residues. Germline CDR1 is DFQATT and CDR2 is SNEGSKA (reference sequence). CDR3 region: CSARELTSGKETQYF. CDR3 coding DNA: TGCAGTGCTAGAGAACTGACTAGCGGAAAAGAGACCCAGTACTTC.

This clonotype has just a few counts. J is TRBJ2-3 and V is TRBV6-5, with 11 nucleotides matching TRBD2. V shed 0 bases and J 6 bases; nucleotides not matched to a gene: 11. The CDR3 totals 18 residues. The V gene's germline CDR1 is MNHEY and CDR2 SVGAGI. CDR3 coding DNA: TGTGCCAGCAGTTACTCGGGGACTAGCGGCATCCGGAGGGATACGCAGTATTTT. This encodes CASSYSGTSGIRRDTQYF.

The CDR3 nucleotides read TGTGCCAGCAGTTTTTGGGCAGGGGGCTCAGATTCACCCCTCCACTTT. Its protein is CASSFWAGGSDSPLHF. This rearrangement joins TRBV11-2 to TRBJ1-6; 8 bases fit TRBD1. The V and J ends lost 6 bases and 8 bases, in that order; junction bases with no gene match: 12. The germline V gene has CDR1 SGHAT and CDR2 FQNNGV. This CDR3 is built from 16 residues.

This clonotype was picked up many times. The rearrangement links TRBV6-4 to TRBJ2-1; 14 positions agree with TRBD2. This CDR3 has 16 residues. Per the germline V gene, CDR1 is MRHNA and CDR2 is SNTAGT. V lost 6 bases and J lost 8; bases outside the gene matches: 9. DNA of the CDR3: TGTGCCAGCAGCGCTGGACTAGCGGGGGGCAGTGATGAGCAGTTCTTC. Translating it yields CASSAGLAGGSDEQFF.

The table lists this clonotype with a few counts. The chain employs TRBV5-1 and TRBJ2-1; 9 nucleotides align to TRBD1. Trimming removed 4 bases from V and 4 bases from J; junction bases left unmatched: 3. Germline V CDR1 and CDR2: SGHRS, YFSETQ. The CDR3 totals 14 residues. DNA for the CDR3: TGCGCCAGCAGCATAGGGACAGGGTACAATGAGCAGTTCTTC. Amino acid sequence: CASSIGTGYNEQFF.

This clonotype came up a few times. V and J are TRBV20-1 and TRBJ1-5; D unclear. The CDR3 contains 15 residues. The V end lost 7 bases, the J end lost 0 bases, and 16 bases lay between the germline ends. Germline lookup yields CDR1 DFQATT and CDR2 SNEGSKA (reference sequence). CDR3 sequence: CSVGALTSSNQPQHF. CDR3 bases: TGCAGTGTCGGTGCCCTAACTTCTAGCAATCAGCCCCAGCATTTT.

The chain recombines TRBV12-3 or TRBV12-4 with TRBJ2-1; maybe TRBD1 (5 bases). The V end was cut by 8 bases, the J end by 10 bases, with 15 bases between. The CDR3 consists of 12 residues. DNA for the CDR3: TGTGCCAGCGGCCAGACAGTAGACGAGCAGTTCTTC. Encoded protein: CASGQTVDEQFF.

This clonotype has only a few counts. The rearrangement joins TRBV27 to TRBJ2-7; no clear D. The CDR3 is 13 residues long. The germline CDR1 and CDR2 sequences are MNHEY and SMNVEV (reference sequence). The ends were cut back, 8 bases at V and 0 bases at J, with 11 bases in the middle. CDR3 nucleotide sequence: TGTGCCAGCTCCGCAGAAAACTCCTACGAGCAGTACTTC. Its protein product is CASSAENSYEQYF.

This clonotype was picked up many times. The CDR3 DNA reads TGCGCCAGCAGCCAGCAAGGGGGCGACATTCAGTACTTC. This codes for CASSQQGGDIQYF. This chain links TRBV5-1 with TRBJ2-4; TRBD1 aligns across 7 bases. The CDR3 length is 13 residues. The germline V gene has CDR1 SGHRS and CDR2 YFSETQ. Trimming removed 4 bases from V and 8 bases from J; junction bases left unmatched: 6.

This clonotype has a count of ten or more. The chain carries TRBV20-1 and TRBJ2-4; tentative D call: TRBD2 (6 bases). CDR3 length equals 15 residues. CDR1 and CDR2 (germline): DFQATT, SNEGSKA (reference sequence). V lost 0 bases, J lost 0 bases, and 9 bases lay in between. CDR3 in amino acids: CSARDPAGAKNIQYF. The CDR3 nucleotides read TGCAGTGCTAGAGACCCAGCGGGAGCCAAAAACATTCAGTACTTC.

V usage is TRBV11-3 and J usage is TRBJ1-1; D gene uncertain. V was trimmed by 4 bases and J by 8 bases, leaving 17 bases between them. The V gene's germline CDR1 is SGHNT and CDR2 YENEEA. There are 14 residues in the CDR3. CDR3 DNA: TGTGCCAGCAGCTCGGGCGGCGTTAGGGAGGAAGCTTTCTTT. Residues: CASSSGGVREEAFF.

This clonotype was observed a few times. The V gene is TRBV5-5, the J gene TRBJ2-7; D remains unclear. Germline V gives CDR1 SGHKS, CDR2 YYEKEE (reference sequence). There are 12 residues in the CDR3. V lost 2 bases to trimming and J lost 3 bases, with 6 bases between them. Here the CDR3 reads CASSLGDYEQYV. CDR3 coding DNA: TGTGCCAGCAGCTTAGGTGACTACGAGCAGTACGTC.

There are a few counts of this clonotype. The chain links TRBV28 to TRBJ1-5; D not resolved. The CDR3 has 14 amino acids. Germline V gives CDR1 MDHEN, CDR2 SYDVKM. Trimming stripped 6 bases from V and 4 bases from J, with 13 bases between. CDR3 sequence (DNA): TGTGCCAGCAGCGGGTGGGCTTTTAATCAGCCCCAGCATTTT. Amino acid sequence: CASSGWAFNQPQHF.